A selection of T cell receptor beta chains follows, all from one sample in a study of blood T cell repertoires in COVID-19. Method: immunoSEQ multiplex PCR; TCRdb's copy keeps in-frame clones and lacks some. The sample yields approximately 97,000 clones, over 70% seen once. The sequenced sample consisted of peripheral blood. The receptors come from a man aged 60 to 75 with acute or convalescent COVID-19. CDR3s include the opening cysteine and the closing phenylalanine or tryptophan. The D gene is left open where the match is weak. Some rows mark clone size as missing; the rest say once, few, many or name a class of expanded clone.

CDR3: CASSYRTELNTEAFF
DNA: TGTGCCAGCAGCTACCGGACAGAGCTGAACACTGAAGCTTTCTTT
size: NA
D: NA
V: TRBV5-6
J: TRBJ1-1

CDR3: CASSLTSGTGYEQYF
DNA: TGTGCCAGCAGCCTAACTTCCGGGACAGGCTACGAGCAGTACTTC
size: NA
D: TRBD1
V: TRBV6-5
J: TRBJ2-7

CDR3: CASGTPNTEAFF
DNA: TGTGCCAGCGGGACACCGAACACTGAAGCTTTCTTT
size: few
D: NA
V: TRBV28
J: TRBJ1-1

CDR3: CASSVRDRGNYGYTF
DNA: TGTGCCAGCAGCGTTAGGGACAGGGGTAACTATGGCTACACCTTC
size: few
D: TRBD1
V: TRBV9
J: TRBJ1-2

CDR3: CASSRDFYNEQFF
DNA: TGTGCCAGCAGCAGGGACTTCTACAATGAGCAGTTCTTC
size: NA
D: NA
V: TRBV7-9
J: TRBJ2-1

CDR3: CASSVGPGVVSDTQYF
DNA: TGTGCCAGCAGCGTAGGGCCAGGGGTCGTTTCAGATACGCAGTATTTT
size: NA
D: NA
V: TRBV9
J: TRBJ2-3

CDR3: CATSDSKTGSGANVLTF
DNA: TGTGCCACCAGTGATTCAAAGACGGGGTCTGGGGCCAACGTCCTGACTTTC
size: NA
D: NA
V: TRBV24-1
J: TRBJ2-6

CDR3: CASSARVWGDGFFFEQYF
DNA: TGTGCCAGCAGTGCTAGGGTGTGGGGAGATGGCTTTTTTTTCGAGCAGTACTTC
size: NA
D: NA
V: TRBV28
J: TRBJ2-7

CDR3: CASSAFPVQVPYGYTF
DNA: TGTGCCAGTAGTGCCTTCCCCGTACAGGTCCCCTATGGCTACACCTTC
size: NA
D: NA
V: TRBV19
J: TRBJ1-2

CDR3: CASSIEGSGGYTF
DNA: TGTGCCAGTAGTATAGAGGGATCGGGGGGCTACACCTTC
size: NA
D: NA
V: TRBV19
J: TRBJ1-2

CDR3: CASSQRTGNYQPQHF
DNA: TGCGCCAGCAGCCAGAGGACAGGGAATTATCAGCCCCAGCATTTT
size: NA
D: TRBD1
V: TRBV4-3
J: TRBJ1-5

CDR3: CASTTSKGQGPYEQYF
DNA: TGTGCCAGCACTACGAGTAAGGGACAGGGTCCCTACGAGCAGTACTTC
size: once
D: TRBD1
V: TRBV28
J: TRBJ2-7

CDR3: CASSRTGTNTGELFF
DNA: TGTGCCAGCAGTAGAACAGGGACGAACACCGGGGAGCTGTTTTTT
size: once
D: NA
V: TRBV6-5
J: TRBJ2-2

CDR3: CASSVEGADYGYTF
DNA: TGTGCCAGCAGCGTAGAAGGGGCGGACTATGGCTACACCTTC
size: NA
D: NA
V: TRBV9
J: TRBJ1-2

CDR3: CASSQADRAGEKLFF
DNA: TGCGCCAGCAGCCAAGCGGACAGGGCGGGGGAAAAACTGTTTTTT
size: NA
D: TRBD1
V: TRBV4-1
J: TRBJ1-4

CDR3: CASSLGRRYQETQYF
DNA: TGTGCCAGCAGCCTCGGCAGGAGGTACCAAGAGACCCAGTACTTC
size: NA
D: NA
V: TRBV6-5
J: TRBJ2-5

CDR3: CASSKAQGSGANVLTF
DNA: TGCGCCAGCAGCAAAGCGCAGGGTTCTGGGGCCAACGTCCTGACTTTC
size: NA
D: NA
V: TRBV4-1
J: TRBJ2-6

CDR3: CASGGGTDTQYF
DNA: TGCGCCAGCGGCGGAGGCACAGATACGCAGTATTTT
size: NA
D: NA
V: TRBV10-1
J: TRBJ2-3

CDR3: CASSYSNEAGVPNTGELFF
DNA: TGTGCCAGCAGTTACTCGAACGAAGCGGGGGTGCCGAACACCGGGGAGCTGTTTTTT
size: NA
D: TRBD2
V: TRBV6-2/TRBV6-3
J: TRBJ2-2

CDR3: CASSVGRGTSGRMDEQYF
DNA: TGTGCCAGCAGCGTAGGGAGGGGGACTAGCGGGAGAATGGACGAGCAGTACTTC
size: NA
D: TRBD2
V: TRBV9
J: TRBJ2-7

CDR3: CASSPGLAGITDTQYF
DNA: TGCGCCAGCAGCCCAGGACTAGCGGGAATCACAGATACGCAGTATTTT
size: NA
D: TRBD2
V: TRBV10-1
J: TRBJ2-3

CDR3: CASSVEPPGSGNTIYF
DNA: TGTGCCAGCAGCGTAGAACCCCCAGGATCAGGAAACACCATATATTTT
size: NA
D: NA
V: TRBV9
J: TRBJ1-3

CDR3: CASSGRGLNTGELFF
DNA: TGTGCCAGCAGTGGGCGGGGATTGAACACCGGGGAGCTGTTTTTT
size: NA
D: NA
V: TRBV2
J: TRBJ2-2

CDR3: CASSKRTGRIYNEQFF
DNA: TGTGCCAGTAGTAAGCGGACGGGCAGAATCTACAATGAGCAGTTCTTC
size: few
D: NA
V: TRBV19
J: TRBJ2-1

CDR3: CASSVGAGTIEQFF
DNA: TGTGCCAGCAGCGTCGGGGCGGGAACCATAGAGCAGTTCTTC
size: NA
D: NA
V: TRBV7-3
J: TRBJ2-1

CDR3: CASSLSGGTGGYTF
DNA: TGTGCCAGCAGTTTATCGGGGGGTACTGGAGGCTACACCTTC
size: NA
D: NA
V: TRBV27
J: TRBJ1-2

CDR3: CASSLVPGVINEQYF
DNA: TGCGCCAGCAGCTTGGTACCGGGAGTAATCAACGAGCAGTACTTC
size: NA
D: NA
V: TRBV5-1
J: TRBJ2-7

CDR3: CASSYNFPYEQYF
DNA: TGTGCCAGCAGTTACAACTTCCCCTACGAGCAGTACTTC
size: NA
D: NA
V: TRBV6-2/TRBV6-3
J: TRBJ2-7

CDR3: CASSPGTSRYF
DNA: TGTGCCAGCAGTCCAGGGACTAGCCGGTACTTC
size: NA
D: TRBD2
V: TRBV12-3/TRBV12-4
J: TRBJ2-7

CDR3: CASSRDSAYEQYF
DNA: TGCGCCAGCAGCCGGGACAGCGCCTACGAGCAGTACTTC
size: few
D: TRBD1
V: TRBV5-1
J: TRBJ2-7

CDR3: CASSHRSNEKLFF
DNA: TGCGCCAGCAGCCACAGAAGTAATGAAAAACTGTTTTTT
size: few
D: NA
V: TRBV4-3
J: TRBJ1-4

CDR3: CASTLSGGDGTQYF
DNA: TGTGCCAGCACCTTAAGCGGCGGTGATGGGACCCAGTACTTC
size: NA
D: NA
V: TRBV28
J: TRBJ2-5

CDR3: CSVEGGQGANEQYF
DNA: TGCAGCGTTGAGGGTGGACAGGGGGCGAACGAGCAGTACTTC
size: NA
D: TRBD1
V: TRBV29-1
J: TRBJ2-7

CDR3: CASREAGQGETQYF
DNA: TGTGCCAGCAGGGAAGCGGGACAGGGGGAGACCCAGTACTTC
size: NA
D: TRBD1
V: TRBV25-1
J: TRBJ2-5

CDR3: CAWSGIPGQGWDTQYF
DNA: TGTGCCTGGAGCGGAATACCGGGACAGGGTTGGGATACGCAGTATTTT
size: NA
D: TRBD1
V: TRBV30
J: TRBJ2-3

CDR3: CASSLRYNEQFF
DNA: TGCGCCAGCAGCCTGAGATACAATGAGCAGTTCTTC
size: NA
D: NA
V: TRBV4-3
J: TRBJ2-1

CDR3: CASSLGARGQGADTQYF
DNA: TGTGCCAGCAGCTTAGGGGCTCGGGGACAGGGGGCAGATACGCAGTATTTT
size: NA
D: TRBD1
V: TRBV7-2
J: TRBJ2-3

CDR3: CASSLQQGSSGYTF
DNA: TGTGCCAGCAGCCTACAACAGGGCAGCTCTGGCTACACCTTC
size: once
D: NA
V: TRBV11-2
J: TRBJ1-2

CDR3: CASSYSRASYNEQFF
DNA: TGTGCCAGCAGTTACTCGCGGGCCTCGTACAATGAGCAGTTCTTC
size: NA
D: NA
V: TRBV6-5
J: TRBJ2-1

CDR3: CASSLLSGTSGRGNEQFF
DNA: TGTGCCAGCAGCTTACTATCCGGGACTAGCGGGAGGGGCAATGAGCAGTTCTTC
size: NA
D: TRBD2
V: TRBV11-2
J: TRBJ2-1

CDR3: CAISPGQVNYNEQFF
DNA: TGTGCCATCAGCCCGGGACAGGTAAATTACAATGAGCAGTTCTTC
size: NA
D: TRBD1
V: TRBV10-3
J: TRBJ2-1

CDR3: CASSASGPFTQYF
DNA: TGTGCCAGCAGCGCAAGCGGACCCTTTACGCAGTATTTT
size: NA
D: NA
V: TRBV7-2
J: TRBJ2-3

CDR3: CASSLFLAGGNSYEQYF
DNA: TGTGCCAGCAGCTTGTTTCTAGCGGGGGGAAACTCCTACGAGCAGTACTTC
size: NA
D: TRBD2
V: TRBV5-4
J: TRBJ2-7

CDR3: CASNRDRDTGELFF
DNA: TGTGCCAGTAACCGGGACAGGGACACCGGGGAGCTGTTTTTT
size: NA
D: TRBD1
V: TRBV6-5
J: TRBJ2-2

CDR3: CASSAGDHGYTF
DNA: TGTGCCAGTAGCGCAGGGGACCATGGCTACACCTTC
size: NA
D: NA
V: TRBV19
J: TRBJ1-2

CDR3: CASSPSRATLSYEQYF
DNA: TGTGCCAGCAGTCCTTCCAGGGCCACGCTCTCCTACGAGCAGTACTTC
size: few
D: NA
V: TRBV27
J: TRBJ2-7

CDR3: CASSEFWSLSGNTIYF
DNA: TGTGCCAGCAGTGAGTTTTGGAGTTTATCTGGAAACACCATATATTTT
size: NA
D: NA
V: TRBV6-1
J: TRBJ1-3

CDR3: CASSFKAGPLSYEQYF
DNA: TGTGCCAGCAGTTTTAAGGCGGGGCCCCTATCCTACGAGCAGTACTTC
size: NA
D: NA
V: TRBV28
J: TRBJ2-7

CDR3: CSAFYGTLKHF
DNA: TGCAGTGCATTTTACGGGACACTGAAGCATTTT
size: NA
D: NA
V: TRBV20-1
J: TRBJ1-5

CDR3: CASRPTSGGAITGELFF
DNA: TGTGCCAGCAGACCGACTAGCGGGGGGGCCATCACCGGGGAGCTGTTTTTT
size: NA
D: TRBD2
V: TRBV2
J: TRBJ2-2

CDR3: CASSLLAGDTGELFF
DNA: TGTGCCAGCAGCTTGTTAGCGGGGGACACCGGGGAGCTGTTTTTT
size: NA
D: TRBD2
V: TRBV11-2
J: TRBJ2-2

CDR3: CASSSFDSGGSEQYF
DNA: TGCGCCAGCAGCTCCTTTGATTCCGGGGGTTCCGAGCAGTACTTC
size: NA
D: NA
V: TRBV5-1
J: TRBJ2-7

CDR3: CASSLPQGAGNTIYF
DNA: TGTGCCAGCAGCCTTCCTCAGGGGGCAGGAAACACCATATATTTT
size: NA
D: TRBD1
V: TRBV28
J: TRBJ1-3

CDR3: CASSARTGEYTGELFF
DNA: TGTGCCAGCAGCGCAAGGACAGGGGAGTACACCGGGGAGCTGTTTTTT
size: NA
D: TRBD1
V: TRBV9
J: TRBJ2-2